This is a list of T cell receptor beta chains from one sample in a study of Ad26.COV2.S vaccination and SARS-CoV-2 variants. Sequencing was performed with immunoSEQ multiplex PCR; in TCRdb, only in-frame clones are kept and a portion is missing. This table has about 420,000 clones, roughly 90% appearing once. The sequences come from peripheral blood, collected in a trial of Ad26.COV2.S vaccine versus placebo. These receptors came from a person aged 18-65 years who received the Ad26.COV2.S COVID-19 vaccine or a placebo. The CDR3 runs from the conserved cysteine through the conserved F or W.

j_call v_call cdr3_aa
TRBJ2-5 TRBV3-1/TRBV3-2 CASSQAEETQYF
TRBJ2-3 TRBV25-1 CASSEYSESTDTQYF
TRBJ2-1 TRBV13 CASSSRSRTGTSYNEQFF
TRBJ1-1 TRBV28 CASRGGSGITLPEAFF
TRBJ1-5 TRBV2 CASKDGNSNQPQHF
TRBJ2-5 TRBV30 CAWSGQGAETQYF
TRBJ2-7 TRBV19 CASSEGGSSYEQYF
TRBJ2-3 TRBV5-4 CASSWSGAPFTQYF
TRBJ2-7 TRBV3-1/TRBV3-2 CASSQDGTGRTYEQYF
TRBJ2-5 TRBV5-6 CASSSPGGVRQETQYF
TRBJ1-2 TRBV7-8 CASSFGTGIYGYTF
TRBJ2-1 TRBV6-1 CASSRPYNEQFF
TRBJ1-4 TRBV30 CAWDRGQGDEKLFF
TRBJ1-2 TRBV6-5 CASRHPPEGYGYTF
TRBJ2-3 TRBV25-1 CASSDGLFTTDTQYF
TRBJ2-7 TRBV28 CASRSPSGRSYEQYF
TRBJ2-1 TRBV29-1 CSAALGADGNEQFF
TRBJ1-1 TRBV28 CASSPETGGLNTEAFF
TRBJ2-1 TRBV29-1 CSVAGGLLAYNEQFF
TRBJ2-5 TRBV27 CASSLSGGGVETQYF
TRBJ1-5 TRBV4-1 CASSQWTDSNQPQHF
TRBJ2-3 TRBV7-2 CASSFSGGVTDTQYF
TRBJ2-3 TRBV5-5 CASSLLLAGPSTDTQYF
TRBJ1-6 TRBV6-5 CASSTDRNSPLHF
TRBJ1-1 TRBV2 CASSEPPENTEAFF
TRBJ2-3 TRBV6-4 CASTIGGAADTQYF
TRBJ2-5 TRBV30 CAWSPGTGAYQETQYF
TRBJ2-6 TRBV19 CASSVFRGSGANVLTF
TRBJ2-4 TRBV4-1 CASSQALGGFSKNIQYF
TRBJ2-3 TRBV2 CASSFATTDTQYF
TRBJ1-2 TRBV7-2 CASSFNPGQPTYGYTF
TRBJ1-1 TRBV6-5 CASSYSWARQTEAFF
TRBJ1-6 TRBV30 CAVAGDIYNSPLHF
TRBJ2-2 TRBV21-1 CARDLSGQPNTGELFF
TRBJ2-7 TRBV6-5 CASSSDYEQYF
TRBJ1-2 TRBV19 CASSIGQSGYTF
TRBJ2-7 TRBV6-5 CASSPGQGATYEQYF
TRBJ1-2 TRBV5-6 CASSLGQGVYYGYTF
TRBJ2-4 TRBV7-9 CASSFSGQPENIQYF
TRBJ2-3 TRBV7-8 CASSPIPDTQYF
TRBJ2-5 TRBV5-1 CASSLDRQETQYF
TRBJ2-7 TRBV7-2 CASSLEHRYEQYF
TRBJ2-1 TRBV19 CASSLLAGGPSEQFF
TRBJ2-3 TRBV11-3 CASSLIGLAGHKSTDTQYF
TRBJ1-6 TRBV28 CASSPRRQAQNSPLHF
TRBJ2-1 TRBV21-1 CASSKGAGANEQFF
TRBJ2-6 TRBV30 CAWSATTPSGANVLTF
TRBJ1-2 TRBV28 CASTEMTGNGYTF